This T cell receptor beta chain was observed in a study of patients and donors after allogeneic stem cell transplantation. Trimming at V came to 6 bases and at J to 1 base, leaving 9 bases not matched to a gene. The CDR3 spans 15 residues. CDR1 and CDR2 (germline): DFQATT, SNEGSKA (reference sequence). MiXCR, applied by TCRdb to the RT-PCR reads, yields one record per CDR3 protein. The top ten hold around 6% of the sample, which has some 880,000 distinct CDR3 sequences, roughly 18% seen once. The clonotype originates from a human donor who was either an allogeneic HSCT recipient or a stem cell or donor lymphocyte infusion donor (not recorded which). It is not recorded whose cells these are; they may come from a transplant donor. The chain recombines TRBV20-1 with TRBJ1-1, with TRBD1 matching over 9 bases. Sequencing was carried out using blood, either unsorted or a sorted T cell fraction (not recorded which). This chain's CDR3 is CSATTGGFWNTEAFF. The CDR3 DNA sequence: TGCAGTGCAACAACAGGGGGCTTCTGGAACACTGAAGCTTTCTTT.